The 15 T cell receptor beta chains in this list originate from one sample, sequenced in a study of blood T cell repertoires in COVID-19. Profiled with immunoSEQ multiplex PCR; TCRdb holds only in-frame clones, not every one. This sample has over 85,000 clones, with 87% found just once. The material sequenced was peripheral blood. These TCRs come from a male donor with acute or convalescent COVID-19.

The rearrangement uses TRBV6-6 and TRBJ2-2; TRBD1 agrees at 8 bases. The length of the CDR3 is 17 residues. V gave up 6 bases and J gave up 4 bases; unmatched junction bases: 13. Germline CDR1 reads MNHNY; CDR2 reads SVGAGI (reference sequence). The CDR3 coding sequence is TGTGCCAGCAGACGAAATCCCGGGACAGGCACCACCGGGGAGCTGTTTTTT. Translating gives CASRRNPGTGTTGELFF.

The chain employs TRBV19 and TRBJ1-4; TRBD1 matches at 7 bases. This CDR3 is built from 14 residues. V lost 5 bases to trimming and J lost 7 bases; unmatched junction nucleotides: 7. Per germline, CDR1 LNHDA and CDR2 SQIVND (reference sequence). In DNA, the CDR3 is TGTGCCAGTAGTCTAGGGGACAGACCTGAAAAACTGTTTTTT. This gives the protein CASSLGDRPEKLFF.

This chain connects TRBV7-2 to TRBJ2-1; D is ambiguous. V gave up 0 bases and J gave up 2 bases, with 11 bases separating them. This CDR3 region has 16 residues. CDR1 is SGHTA and CDR2 is FQGNSA in the germline V gene. The CDR3 reads CASSLALREPYNEQFF. CDR3 coding DNA: TGTGCCAGCAGCTTAGCCCTTCGTGAGCCCTACAATGAGCAGTTCTTC. Full variable domain (remainder filled in from reference TRBV7-2 and TRBJ2-1): GAGVSQSPSNKVTEKGKDVELRCDPISGHTALYWYRQSLGQGLEFLIYFQGNSAPDKSGLPSDRFSAERTGGSVSTLTIQRTQQEDSAVYLCASSLALREPYNEQFFGPGTRLTVL.

The count of this clone is one. The chain employs TRBV5-1 and TRBJ2-3; 10 positions agree with TRBD1. The CDR3 runs 14 residues. Germline CDR1 and CDR2: SGHRS and YFSETQ. V lost 4 bases and J lost 9; bases outside the gene matches: 8. CDR3 amino acids: CASSQTGTGVTQYF. The CDR3 nucleotides are TGCGCCAGCAGCCAGACCGGGACAGGGGTAACGCAGTATTTT.

The J gene is TRBJ2-2, the V gene TRBV5-1, with 10 bases identical to TRBD1. This CDR3 spans 14 amino acids. Germline V gene lookup returns CDR1 SGHRS and CDR2 YFSETQ. J gave up 7 bases and V 4 bases, and 4 bases lay outside the gene matches. CDR3 sequence: CASSTGQGIGELFF. The CDR3 bases are TGCGCCAGCAGCACGGGACAGGGGATCGGGGAGCTGTTTTTT. The full variable domain, completed using reference TRBV5-1 and TRBJ2-2, is KAGVTQTPRYLIKTRGQQVTLSCSPISGHRSVSWYQQTPGQGLQFLFEYFSETQRNKGNFPGRFSGRQFSNSRSEMNVSTLELGDSALYLCASSTGQGIGELFFGEGSRLTVL.

Here the CDR3 DNA reads TGTGCCAGCAGCAGACAGGAGGACGAGCAGTACTTC. This encodes CASSRQEDEQYF. The gene calls are TRBV12-3 or TRBV12-4 and TRBJ2-7; a weak D match, TRBD1 (6 bases). V gave up 6 bases and J gave up 5 bases, with 11 bases separating them. The CDR3 runs 12 residues.

This clone was observed a single time. The chain joins TRBV27 to TRBJ1-5; D is perhaps TRBD1 (6 bases). V was shortened by 6 bases and J by 0 bases, with 12 bases between the two germline ends. Looked up from germline, CDR1 is MNHEY and CDR2 is SMNVEV (reference sequence). The CDR3 runs to 15 residues. CDR3 sequence: CASSRTAYSNQPQHF. In DNA, the CDR3 is TGTGCCAGCAGCAGGACAGCCTATAGCAATCAGCCCCAGCATTTT.

This chain links TRBV7-2 with TRBJ2-3; 9 nucleotides line up with TRBD2. This CDR3 is 16 amino acids long. Trimming took 5 bases from V and 2 from J; bases not matched to a gene: 8. Germline V gene data show CDR1 as SGHTA and CDR2 as FQGNSA. The CDR3 bases are TGTGCCAGCAGCCAAAATGCGGGGGGGAACACAGATACGCAGTATTTT. Encoded protein: CASSQNAGGNTDTQYF.

The chain uses TRBV4-2 and TRBJ1-5; D unclear. The CDR3 spans 14 residues. The V gene's germline CDR1 is LGHNA and CDR2 YNFKEQ. The germline V and J ends were trimmed by 1 base and 8 bases, with 12 bases remaining between them. The CDR3 nucleotides read TGTGCCAGCAGCCAAGGAAAGAACTTTGAGCCCCAGCATTTT. This translates into CASSQGKNFEPQHF.

The V gene is TRBV6-5, the J gene TRBJ1-5; D is unresolved. V gave up 7 bases and J gave up 8 bases, with 18 bases separating them. The CDR3 runs 14 residues. The germline CDR1 and CDR2 sequences are MNHEY and SVGAGI. CDR3 loop: CASTKAGSSEPQHF. CDR3 bases: TGTGCCAGCACGAAAGCGGGCAGCTCGGAGCCCCAGCATTTT.

The rearrangement links TRBV29-1 to TRBJ2-1; 7 nucleotides agree with TRBD2. Germline CDR1 SQVTM, CDR2 ANQGSEA. V shed 6 bases and J 1 base; nucleotides not matched to a gene: 6. This CDR3 comprises 14 residues. This CDR3 is CSVRTSPSYNEQFF. The CDR3 nucleotides are TGCAGCGTCCGGACTAGTCCGTCCTACAATGAGCAGTTCTTC.

V is TRBV6-4 and J is TRBJ2-1, with D possibly being TRBD2 (6 bases). Trimming stripped 4 bases from V and 13 bases from J, with 23 bases between. The germline V gene encodes CDR1 MRHNA and CDR2 SNTAGT. CDR3 length equals 15 residues. In DNA form, the CDR3 reads TGTGCCAGCAGTGGTCCCGGGACTGGGTTGGTCCCCCAGTTCTTC. It yields the protein CASSGPGTGLVPQFF.

The chain has TRBV6-5 and TRBJ1-2; D call uncertain. Germline lookup yields CDR1 MNHEY and CDR2 SVGAGI. Trimming stripped 5 bases from V and 2 bases from J, with 12 bases between. This CDR3 has 14 residues. CDR3 DNA sequence: TGTGCCAGCAGTCCACAGTGGGCAAACTATGGCTACACCTTC. The encoded protein is CASSPQWANYGYTF.

The rearrangement joins TRBV10-3 to TRBJ1-1, with 9 bases fitting TRBD1. This CDR3 region has 14 residues. Germline V gene sequence: CDR1 ENHRY, CDR2 SYGVKD. The V and J ends lost 10 bases and 1 base, in that order; junction bases with no gene match: 7. In DNA form, the CDR3 reads TGTGCCAGCGAACAGGGGGCGGGGAACACTGAAGCTTTCTTT. Protein sequence: CASEQGAGNTEAFF.

This chain connects TRBV5-1 to TRBJ2-5; 9 bases align to TRBD2. Germline V gives CDR1 SGHRS, CDR2 YFSETQ. Losses at the gene ends were 0 bases for V and 2 bases for J; bases not matched to a gene: 8. This CDR3 has 17 residues. CDR3 protein: CASSLAGSGGLQETQYF. In DNA form, the CDR3 reads TGCGCCAGCAGCTTGGCCGGGAGCGGGGGGCTTCAAGAGACCCAGTACTTC.